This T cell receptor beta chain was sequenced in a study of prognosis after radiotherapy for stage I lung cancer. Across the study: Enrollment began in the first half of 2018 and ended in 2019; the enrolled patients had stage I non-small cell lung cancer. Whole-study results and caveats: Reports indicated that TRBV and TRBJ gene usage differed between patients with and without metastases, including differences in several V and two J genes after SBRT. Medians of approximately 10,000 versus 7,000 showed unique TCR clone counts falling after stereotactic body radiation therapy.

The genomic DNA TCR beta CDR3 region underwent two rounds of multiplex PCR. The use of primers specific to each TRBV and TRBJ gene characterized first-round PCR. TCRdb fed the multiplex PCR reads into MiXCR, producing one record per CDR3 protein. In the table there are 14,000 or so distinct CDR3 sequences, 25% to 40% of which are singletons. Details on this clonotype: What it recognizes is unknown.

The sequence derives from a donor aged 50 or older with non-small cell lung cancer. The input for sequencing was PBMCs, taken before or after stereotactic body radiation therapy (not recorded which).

CDR3 sequence: CASSQDGQLYGYTF. The CDR3 nucleotides are TGCGCCAGCAGCCAAGATGGACAGCTATATGGCTACACCTTC. V is TRBV4-3 and J is TRBJ1-2; D may be TRBD1 (6 bases). V was cut by 0 bases and J by 5 bases, with 10 bases left in between. Germline CDR1 is LGHNA and CDR2 is YSLEER. The CDR3 runs 14 residues.